This T cell receptor (beta chain) was documented in a study of T cells in Graves' hyperthyroidism and ophthalmopathy. TCR beta CDR3 regions were amplified from RNA transcripts. During a first-round RT-PCR of the TCR CDR3, the HTBI primer set was used. TCRdb itself ran the multiplex PCR reads through MiXCR, one entry per CDR3 protein. The sample has about 740,000 distinct CDR3 sequences, roughly 15% seen once. Notes on this clonotype: A read error may explain this, as a much larger clone is one base away. The CDR3 ends on some other residue instead of the conserved phenylalanine or tryptophan, so this is likely a read error.

Trimming took off 1 base at V and 7 bases at J, with 10 bases between the two ends. This CDR3 comprises 13 residues. Germline-derived CDR1 and CDR2 are SGHTA and FQGNSA. The chain carries TRBV7-2 and TRBJ2-5, with D unclear. This receptor was taken from a woman aged 18-35 years with Graves' hyperthyroidism. Sequencing used blood. Here the CDR3 DNA reads TGTGCCAGCAGCTTAGTTTTCCTCGGGACCCAGTACCTC. It encodes CASSLVFLGTQYL.